This T cell receptor beta chain was captured in a study of blood T cell repertoires in COVID-19. The junction had 10 bases not matched to a gene; V was cut back by 5 bases and J by 9 bases. Germline V gene data show CDR1 as MNHEY and CDR2 as SMNVEV (reference sequence). This CDR3 is 15 amino acids long. Original methodology: Researchers report that nucleated cell counts were estimated from reference gene primer amplification. Profiling relied on immunoSEQ multiplex PCR, and the TCRdb table lists in-frame clones only, not all of them. The V and J calls and clone size were taken over from that table, and D and trimming were inferred from the DNA. Found here are around 700,000 clones, about 87% of them singletons; the top ten hold under 0.3%.

This sequence was found in a woman younger than 30 with acute or convalescent COVID-19. Sample: peripheral blood. The chain is built from TRBV27 and TRBJ1-6; TRBD1 matches at 7 bases. The CDR3 nucleotides are TGTGCCAGCAGTCCGACAGGGAATTTGGGTTCACCCCTCCACTTT. The encoded protein is CASSPTGNLGSPLHF.